This TCR beta chain is drawn from a study of siplizumab effects on memory and regulatory T cells. Study-wide points: The average Treg-derived proportion among mappable alloreactive CD4+ clones was 68.8% with siplizumab versus under 35% in controls. Naive T cells seemed more diverse than memory cells and seemed major alloresponse contributors. Siplizumab caused a significant drop in alloreactive sequences traceable to unstimulated CD4+ memory cells.

Clones were read by immunoSEQ multiplex PCR, and TCRdb kept only the in-frame ones, dropping some. The sample lists about 62,000 clones, around 80% seen once, with less than 0.55% in the top ten. Unstimulated naive, memory, effector memory and TEMRA subsets from a few donor pairs were sequenced. Trimming took 5 bases from V and 4 from J, leaving 23 bases between them. This CDR3 has 17 residues. Germline V gene sequence: CDR1 MDHEN, CDR2 SYDVKM. To note about this clone: Its antigen is not known.

The sequence was collected from a human donor in good health. The chain has TRBV28 and TRBJ2-5; D possibly corresponds to TRBD1 (7 bases). Sequences were obtained from memory CD4+ T cells sorted from blood. Written as DNA, the CDR3 is TGTGCCAGCAGTCCCAGGACAGGAGCAAAGGAGGGAGAGACCCAGTACTTC. This sequence encodes CASSPRTGAKEGETQYF.